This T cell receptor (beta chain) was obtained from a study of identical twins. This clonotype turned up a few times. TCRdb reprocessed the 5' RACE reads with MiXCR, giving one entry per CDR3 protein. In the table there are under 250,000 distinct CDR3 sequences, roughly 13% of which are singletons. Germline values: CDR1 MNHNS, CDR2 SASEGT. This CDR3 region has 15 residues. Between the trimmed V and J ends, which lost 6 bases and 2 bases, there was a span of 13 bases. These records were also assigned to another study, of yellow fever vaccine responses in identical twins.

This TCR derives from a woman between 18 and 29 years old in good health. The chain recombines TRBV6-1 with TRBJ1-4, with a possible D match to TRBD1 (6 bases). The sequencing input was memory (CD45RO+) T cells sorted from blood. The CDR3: CASRRGGDTNEKLFF. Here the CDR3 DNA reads TGTGCCAGCAGGAGAGGGGGAGATACTAATGAAAAACTGTTTTTT.